What follows describes a single TCR beta chain. The CDR3 is 15 residues long. Trimming at V came to 1 base and at J to 5 bases, leaving 7 bases not matched to a gene. Germline V gene lookup returns CDR1 SGHNT and CDR2 YYREEE (reference sequence). The record originates from a study of blood T cell repertoires in COVID-19. Participants spanned ages about 18 to 100 years and resided in about 25 US areas. Researchers sorted participants into cohorts using their self-reported clinical history. The data were produced by immunoSEQ multiplex PCR, yet TCRdb's version contains in-frame clones alone and is incomplete. The sample records about 270,000 clones, roughly 93% being singletons.

The clonotype originates from a woman between 40 and 50 years old with acute COVID-19. The V call is TRBV5-4, the J call TRBJ1-2; 8 nucleotides agree with TRBD1. Sequencing was done on a sample of PBMCs or T cells enriched from blood (not recorded which). The CDR3 protein is CASSLQQGAGYGYTF. In DNA form, the CDR3 reads TGTGCCAGCAGCTTGCAGCAGGGGGCTGGGTATGGCTACACCTTC.